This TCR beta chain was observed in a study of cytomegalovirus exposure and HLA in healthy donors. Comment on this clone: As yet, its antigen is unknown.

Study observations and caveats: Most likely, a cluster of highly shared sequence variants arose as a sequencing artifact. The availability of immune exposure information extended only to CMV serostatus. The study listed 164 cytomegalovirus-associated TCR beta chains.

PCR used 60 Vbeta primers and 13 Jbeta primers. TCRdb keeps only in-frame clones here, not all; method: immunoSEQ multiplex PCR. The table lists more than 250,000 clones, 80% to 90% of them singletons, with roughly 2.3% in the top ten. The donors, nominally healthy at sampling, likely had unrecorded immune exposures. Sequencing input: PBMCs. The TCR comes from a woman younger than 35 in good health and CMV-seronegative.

CDR3 coding DNA: TGTGCCAGCTCTGGCGGGGCGGATCAGCCCCAGCATTTT. Its translation: CASSGGADQPQHF. The V gene is TRBV18, the J gene TRBJ1-5; maybe TRBD1 (5 bases). The V end lost 6 bases, the J end lost 5 bases, and 11 bases lay between the germline ends. Germline CDR1 is KGHSH and CDR2 is LQKENI. CDR3 length: 13 residues.